The 29 T cell receptor beta chains below were found in one sample sequenced in a study of T-cell reconstitution after alpha-beta-depleted transplantation in children. Preparing the TCRbeta library involved the use of unique molecular identifiers. In TCRdb, the PCR reads were re-called with MiXCR into one record per CDR3 protein. The sample holds around 680,000 distinct CDR3 sequences, 15% to 20% seen once. Sequences were derived from PBMCs from the stem cell graft donor, sampled from the stem cell graft. These receptors all come from a human donor who donated a stem cell graft to a child with acute myeloid leukemia.

This clonotype was observed at least ten times. V and J are TRBV20-1 and TRBJ2-7; TRBD1 aligns across 8 bases. The CDR3 sequence is 15 residues long. CDR1 and CDR2 (germline): DFQATT, SNEGSKA (reference sequence). V shed 0 bases, J shed 0 bases, and the junction held 4 bases outside the gene matches. Written as DNA, the CDR3 is TGCAGTGCTAGAGATCCCGACAGGGGCTCCTACGAGCAGTACGTC. Its translation: CSARDPDRGSYEQYV.

This clonotype was observed a handful of times. This chain uses TRBV29-1 with TRBJ2-1; D is possibly TRBD2 (5 bases). Germline CDR1 reads SQVTM; CDR2 reads ANQGSEA. The CDR3 loop spans 12 amino acids. V lost 2 bases to trimming and J lost 8 bases, with 10 bases between them. In DNA, the CDR3 is TGCAGCGTTGAATATGGAGGTGATGAGCAGTTCTTC. Translation: CSVEYGGDEQFF.

V and J are TRBV20-1 and TRBJ2-3, with TRBD2 matching over 9 bases. The CDR3 consists of 16 residues. Germline V gene lookup returns CDR1 DFQATT and CDR2 SNEGSKA (reference sequence). Trimming at V came to 0 bases and at J to 3 bases, leaving 7 bases not matched to a gene. In DNA form, the CDR3 reads TGCAGTGCTAGAGAGGGAAGCGGGGGGCGGACAGATACGCAGTATTTT. It codes for CSAREGSGGRTDTQYF.

This clonotype was observed at least ten times. This chain joins TRBV5-1 and TRBJ2-1; D call uncertain. The length of the CDR3 is 15 residues. The germline CDR1 and CDR2 sequences are SGHRS and YFSETQ. Between the trimmed V and J ends, which lost 1 base and 12 bases, there was a span of 20 bases. The CDR3: CASSLLRSPFEGQFF. CDR3 sequence (DNA): TGCGCCAGCAGCTTGCTGCGCTCCCCCTTCGAAGGGCAGTTCTTC.

This clonotype was counted at least ten times. The chain employs TRBV5-6 and TRBJ2-5; possibly TRBD2 for D (6 bases). This CDR3 has 13 amino acids. V shed 5 bases and J shed 4 bases, with 12 bases lying between them. Germline V gives CDR1 SGHDT, CDR2 YYEEEE. CDR3 coding DNA: TGTGCCAGCAGGGCGGTCGGGGGAGAGACCCAGTACTTC. It is translated as CASRAVGGETQYF.

The rearrangement links TRBV4-2 to TRBJ2-5; the D is unclear. The CDR3 has 15 residues. Between the trimmed V and J ends, which lost 0 bases and 2 bases, there was a span of 10 bases. Germline values: CDR1 LGHNA, CDR2 YNFKEQ. CDR3 bases: TGTGCCAGCAGCCAAGATGGAAAACAACAAGAGACCCAGTACTTC. Protein sequence: CASSQDGKQQETQYF.

The sample holds many counts of this clonotype. This chain connects TRBV20-1 to TRBJ2-7; TRBD2 matches at 11 bases. Germline CDR1 reads DFQATT; CDR2 reads SNEGSKA (reference sequence). This CDR3 contains 15 residues. The trim removed 3 bases at V and 2 bases at J, leaving 6 bases unmatched. CDR3 amino acids: CSARPSGGNTYEQYF. As DNA, the CDR3 is TGCAGTGCTAGGCCTAGCGGGGGGAACACCTACGAGCAGTACTTC.

In its sample, this clonotype was seen many times. DNA for the CDR3: TGTGCCAGCAGTTTGGATAGGACCTCTGGAAACACCATATATTTT. Protein sequence: CASSLDRTSGNTIYF. The chain links TRBV12-3 or TRBV12-4 to TRBJ1-3, with unresolved D. Trimming took off 3 bases at V and 0 bases at J, with 9 bases between the two ends. The CDR3 is 15 residues long.

There are many counts of this clonotype. This chain joins TRBV7-9 and TRBJ2-1; D perhaps matches TRBD2 (6 bases). The CDR3 consists of 15 residues. V gave up 5 bases and J gave up 5 bases, with 16 bases separating them. Germline V gene lookup returns CDR1 SEHNR and CDR2 FQNEAQ (reference sequence). The CDR3 DNA follows: TGTGCCAGCAGCCGGCTAGCGTCCGGTAACAATGAGCAGTTCTTC. It is translated as CASSRLASGNNEQFF.

This clonotype has at least ten counts. CDR3 sequence (DNA): TGTGCCAGCCGGACAGGGCACGAAAAACTGTTTTTT. Translation: CASRTGHEKLFF. The V and J genes are TRBV12-3 or TRBV12-4 and TRBJ1-4; 8 nucleotides match TRBD1. V dropped 8 bases and J dropped 8; count of bases not matched to a gene: 4. This CDR3 contains 12 residues.

In its sample, this clonotype was seen many times. This chain links TRBV5-6 with TRBJ2-7, with TRBD1 matching 10 bases. This CDR3 has 12 amino acids. Per the germline V gene, CDR1 is SGHDT and CDR2 is YYEEEE. After removal of 9 bases from V and 3 bases from J, the junction contained 3 bases not matched to a gene. The CDR3 reads CATGTGVYEQYF. The CDR3 DNA reads as TGTGCCACAGGGACAGGGGTCTACGAGCAGTACTTC.

This clonotype has just a few counts. This chain links TRBV7-2 with TRBJ1-1, with D possibly matching TRBD1 (5 bases). CDR1 and CDR2 from the germline V gene are SGHTA and FQGNSA. Trimming took 1 base from V and 2 from J, leaving 17 bases between them. This CDR3 region has 17 residues. CDR3 protein: CASSLGATASSNTEAFF. The CDR3 nucleotides are TGTGCCAGCAGCTTAGGTGCGACAGCTTCCAGTAACACTGAAGCTTTCTTT.

This clonotype was observed at least ten times. V and J are TRBV29-1 and TRBJ2-1, with D maybe TRBD2 (6 bases). Germline loops: CDR1 SQVTM, CDR2 ANQGSEA. The CDR3 contains 14 residues. V dropped 7 bases and J dropped 4 bases, with 17 bases sitting between them. DNA of the CDR3: TGCAGCGCCCACTGGCGGGGTGGGTACAATGAGCAGTTCTTC. It codes for CSAHWRGGYNEQFF.

This clonotype was seen many times. This chain links TRBV20-1 with TRBJ2-3; 8 bases match TRBD2. V shed 4 bases, J shed 3 bases, and the junction held 9 bases outside the gene matches. The length of the CDR3 is 15 residues. Per germline, CDR1 DFQATT and CDR2 SNEGSKA (reference sequence). In DNA form, the CDR3 reads TGCAGTGCTATTGTCCAGCGGGGGTTAACAGATACGCAGTATTTT. It encodes CSAIVQRGLTDTQYF.

This clonotype has a handful of counts. The J gene is TRBJ2-7, the V gene TRBV5-1, with 9 bases lining up with TRBD1. The V gene's germline CDR1 is SGHRS and CDR2 YFSETQ. V gave up 3 bases and J gave up 5 bases; unmatched junction bases: 6. The CDR3 has 14 amino acids. The CDR3, as DNA: TGCGCCAGCAGCTACGCGGGACAGGGAGACGAGCAGTACTTC. Amino acids: CASSYAGQGDEQYF.

This clonotype was seen repeatedly, ten times or more. The chain uses TRBV5-5 and TRBJ2-3; possibly TRBD1 or TRBD2 for D (5 bases each). The V and J ends lost 0 bases and 10 bases respectively, with 12 bases between them. This CDR3 spans 13 amino acids. Germline V lookup: CDR1 SGHKS, CDR2 YYEKEE (reference sequence). For the CDR3, the DNA is TGTGCCAGCAGCTTGGGGGACGGCCAAGCGCAGTATTTT. Amino acids: CASSLGDGQAQYF.

At least ten counts were recorded for this clonotype. The chain joins TRBV20-1 to TRBJ2-2, with a possible D match to TRBD2 (5 bases). This CDR3 contains 14 residues. Deletions cut 1 base from V and 1 base from J, with 7 bases between. Germline V gives CDR1 DFQATT, CDR2 SNEGSKA (reference sequence). The CDR3 here is CSARGLMNTGELFF. The DNA for the CDR3 is TGCAGTGCTAGAGGACTAATGAACACCGGGGAGCTGTTTTTT.

The genes are TRBV5-5 and TRBJ2-2; D unclear. The CDR3 length is 13 residues. From germline, CDR1 is SGHKS and CDR2 YYEKEE (reference sequence). The V gene lost 6 bases and the J gene lost 1 base, with 7 bases spanning the gap. The CDR3 protein is CASTAQNTGELFF. The DNA of the CDR3 is TGTGCCAGCACCGCCCAGAACACCGGGGAGCTGTTTTTT.

The chain recombines TRBV7-2 with TRBJ1-2; D perhaps matches TRBD1 (5 bases). V lost 1 base and J lost 7, with 13 bases in between. The CDR3 length is 14 residues. The V gene's germline CDR1 is SGHTA and CDR2 FQGNSA. CDR3 nucleotide sequence: TGTGCCAGCAGCTTAGAGTCGGGGGGAGGTGGCTACACCTTC. Its protein is CASSLESGGGGYTF.

The genes are TRBV5-1 and TRBJ2-3, with 9 positions matching TRBD2. The V gene's germline CDR1 is SGHRS and CDR2 YFSETQ. There are 14 residues in the CDR3. Germline trimming cut 1 base from V and 6 bases from J; bases unmatched to any gene: 3. This CDR3 is CASSLLAGRDTQYF. In DNA, the CDR3 is TGCGCCAGCAGCTTGCTAGCGGGGCGGGATACGCAGTATTTT.

This clonotype has more than one count but fewer than ten. This chain connects TRBV20-1 to TRBJ1-2, with D uncertain. V lost 6 bases and J lost 4, with 18 bases in between. CDR1 DFQATT and CDR2 SNEGSKA come from the germline V gene (reference sequence). The CDR3 runs 14 residues. The CDR3 nucleotides read TGCAGTGCAAAGGCCGGCCAATGGGGCTATGGCTACACCTTC. This gives the protein CSAKAGQWGYGYTF.

Ten or more counts support this clonotype. One end of the junction fails to match germline, which may point to a read error. The rearrangement joins TRBV20-1 to TRBJ2-7, with TRBD1 identical over 7 bases. Looked up from germline, CDR1 is DFQATT and CDR2 is SNEGSKA (reference sequence). This CDR3 is built from 14 residues. Written as DNA, the CDR3 is TGCAGTGCAAGAGAACAGGGGCTGGCCTACGAGCAGTACTTC. Translating gives CSAREQGLAYEQYF.

The table lists this clonotype with a few counts. The chain employs TRBV24-1 and TRBJ1-5, with 11 positions matching TRBD1. Per the germline V gene, CDR1 is KGHDR and CDR2 is SFDVKD. The CDR3 is made up of 19 amino acids. The J segment lost 1 base and the V segment lost 4 bases, leaving 11 bases of the junction unmatched. CDR3 sequence (DNA): TGTGCCACCAGTGAGGGGGGGACAGGGGGATGGCTGAGCAATCAGCCCCAGCATTTT. Translation gives CATSEGGTGGWLSNQPQHF.

This clonotype was observed at least ten times. This rearrangement joins TRBV12-3 or TRBV12-4 to TRBJ2-5; possibly TRBD2 for D (5 bases). V dropped 5 bases and J dropped 2 bases, with 12 bases sitting between them. This CDR3 is 14 amino acids long. CDR3 residues: CASSPASGQETQYF. In DNA, the CDR3 is TGTGCCAGCAGTCCCGCGAGCGGACAAGAGACCCAGTACTTC.

The rearrangement uses TRBV7-3 and TRBJ2-1; TRBD2 matches at 7 bases. The CDR3 totals 15 residues. Unmatched junction bases numbered 10, after V lost 5 bases and J lost 6 bases. Germline lookup yields CDR1 SGHTA and CDR2 FQGTGA. In DNA form, the CDR3 reads TGTGCCAGCAGCCCCCTGGGAGGGGCCTTCAATGAGCAGTTCTTC. This encodes CASSPLGGAFNEQFF.

This clonotype was counted ten times or more. The chain links TRBV10-2 to TRBJ1-1; possible D gene TRBD1, 5 bases. Trimming took 10 bases from V and 4 from J, leaving 13 bases between them. The CDR3 runs 12 residues. Per germline, CDR1 WSHSY and CDR2 SAAADI. CDR3 protein: CATVGGTTEAFF. The CDR3 region has the DNA TGCGCCACCGTCGGTGGGACCACTGAAGCTTTCTTT.

In this sample, this clonotype turned up many times. The chain uses TRBV7-2 and TRBJ2-7, with a possible D match to TRBD2 (5 bases). CDR3 length: 15 residues. Germline V gives CDR1 SGHTA, CDR2 FQGNSA. Trimming pared 3 bases from V and 5 bases from J, leaving 17 bases between. The CDR3 region is CASSFDWRAGNEQYF. The CDR3 DNA reads as TGTGCCAGCAGCTTTGACTGGCGGGCTGGCAACGAGCAGTACTTC.

This clonotype came up many times. This rearrangement joins TRBV20-1 to TRBJ2-5; the D gene is possibly TRBD1 (6 bases). V lost 5 bases and J 4 bases, leaving 17 bases between the germline ends. Germline lookup yields CDR1 DFQATT and CDR2 SNEGSKA (reference sequence). The CDR3 is 14 amino acids. CDR3 amino acids: CSAEQQGTGETQYF. The CDR3, as DNA: TGCAGTGCTGAGCAACAGGGTACTGGAGAGACCCAGTACTTC.

The chain couples TRBV6-1 to TRBJ1-4, with 9 nucleotides matching TRBD1. This CDR3 is built from 16 residues. Trimming removed 6 bases from V and 3 bases from J; junction bases left unmatched: 8. Germline-derived CDR1 and CDR2 are MNHNS and SASEGT. This chain's CDR3 is CASRDRGGAANEKLFF. For the CDR3, the DNA is TGTGCCAGCAGGGACAGGGGAGGAGCGGCTAATGAAAAACTGTTTTTT.